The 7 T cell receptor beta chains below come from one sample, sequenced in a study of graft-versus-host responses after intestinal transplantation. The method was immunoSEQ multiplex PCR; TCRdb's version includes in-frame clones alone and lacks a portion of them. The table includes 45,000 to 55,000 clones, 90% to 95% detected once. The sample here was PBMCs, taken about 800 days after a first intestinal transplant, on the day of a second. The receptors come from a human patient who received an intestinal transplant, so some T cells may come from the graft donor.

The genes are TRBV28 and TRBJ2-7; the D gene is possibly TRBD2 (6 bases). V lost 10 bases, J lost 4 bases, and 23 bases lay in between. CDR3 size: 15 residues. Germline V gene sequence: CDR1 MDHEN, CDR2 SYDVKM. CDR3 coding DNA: TGTGCCACCTCCAACTGGGGGACTCCAGCGTACGAGCAGTACTTC. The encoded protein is CATSNWGTPAYEQYF.

This CDR3 reads CAWGPGGGNTDTQYF. The CDR3 DNA reads TGTGCCTGGGGGCCCGGGGGAGGGAACACAGATACGCAGTATTTT. The chain joins TRBV30 to TRBJ2-3; 7 nucleotides line up with TRBD2. The CDR3 covers 15 residues. V lost 5 bases to trimming and J lost 2 bases; unmatched junction nucleotides: 10. The germline CDR1 and CDR2 sequences are GTSNPN and SVGIG (reference sequence).

The CDR3 is CASRLWWGLAIEWYEQFF. As DNA, the CDR3 is TGTGCCAGCAGGTTATGGTGGGGACTAGCGATTGAGTGGTATGAGCAGTTCTTC. V is TRBV5-6 and J is TRBJ2-1; 10 nucleotides match TRBD2. V trimming: 5 bases; J trimming: 8 bases; junction bases outside the gene matches: 19. CDR3 length equals 18 residues. CDR1 SGHDT and CDR2 YYEEEE come from the germline V gene.

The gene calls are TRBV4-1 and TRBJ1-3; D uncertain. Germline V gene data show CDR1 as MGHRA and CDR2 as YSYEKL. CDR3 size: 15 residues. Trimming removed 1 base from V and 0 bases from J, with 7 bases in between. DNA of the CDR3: TGCGCCAGCAGCCAAGGTCACAGCTCTGGAAACACCATATATTTT. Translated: CASSQGHSSGNTIYF.

CDR3 nucleotides: TGTGCCTGGAGCATGAACTACGAGCAGTACTTC. Its translation: CAWSMNYEQYF. This chain uses TRBV30 with TRBJ2-7; D uncertain. This CDR3 contains 11 residues. Trimming removed 3 bases from V and 3 bases from J, with 6 bases in between. Germline CDR1 is GTSNPN and CDR2 is SVGIG (reference sequence).

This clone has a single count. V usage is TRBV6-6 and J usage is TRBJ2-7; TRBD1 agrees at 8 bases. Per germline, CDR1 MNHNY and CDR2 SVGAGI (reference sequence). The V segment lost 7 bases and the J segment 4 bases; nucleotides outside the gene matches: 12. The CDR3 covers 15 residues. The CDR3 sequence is CASTYSQTGDYEQYF. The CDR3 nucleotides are TGTGCCAGCACCTATTCCCAGACAGGGGATTACGAGCAGTACTTC.

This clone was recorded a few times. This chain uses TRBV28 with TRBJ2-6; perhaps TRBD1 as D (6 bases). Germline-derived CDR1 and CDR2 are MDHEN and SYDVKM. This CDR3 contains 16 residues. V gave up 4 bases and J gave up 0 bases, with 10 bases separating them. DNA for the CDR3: TGTGCCAGCAGTTCCGGACAGCTCTCTGGGGCCAACGTCCTGACTTTC. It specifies CASSSGQLSGANVLTF. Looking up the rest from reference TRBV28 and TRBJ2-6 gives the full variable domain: DVKVTQSSRYLVKRTGEKVFLECVQDMDHENMFWYRQDPGLGLRLIYFSYDVKMKEKGDIPEGYSVSREKKERFSLILESASTNQTSMYLCASSSGQLSGANVLTFGAGSRLTVL.